Described below is a single T cell receptor beta chain sequence and its context. Its antigen remains undetermined. No much larger clonotype is one base removed from it; base qualities were not supplied. At the junction V is shortened by 5 bases and J by 4 bases, with 14 bases in between. From its cysteine to its phenylalanine, the CDR3 spans 14 amino acids. Only the CDR3 DNA is retained, 42 bases long and in frame from the first base. As encoded in the germline V gene, CDR1 is SGHRS while CDR2 is YFSETQ. The donors were healthy, HIV-negative adults who had no recently reported acute infections or vaccinations. All donors were Caucasian adults living in Nashville, Tennessee, USA. Magnetic negative selection was used to enrich CD4+ T cells, after which naive cells were positively selected on CD45RA and the negative fraction became the memory subset. After blood collection by leukapheresis, PBMCs were isolated using Ficoll-Histopaque density gradient centrifugation and then cryopreserved in the vapor phase of liquid nitrogen. Analytical flow cytometry was used to check the purity and quantity of each magnetically sorted T cell population. From each sorted fraction, genomic DNA was isolated and quantified by UV absorbance on a Nanodrop 2000c.

These data are taken from a study of shared clonotypes between healthy human individuals (dated by TCRdb to 2018 to 2021). In terms of the full investigation: The cohort included three men and two women between 18 and 49 years of age. To estimate repertoire size and how much clonotypes are shared between individuals, the study performed deep sequencing of blood TCR repertoires from a handful of healthy adults. For each donor, CD4 naive and CD4 memory were each given three plates, CD8 naive was given two plates, and CD8 memory was given one plate. Leukapheresis yielded between about 0.94 and 8.9 billion PBMCs per donor. Libraries were prepared and TCR repertoires were sequenced by different laboratories using diverse techniques, in order to increase sequencing depth and limit assay-specific biases. Study-wide findings and limitations: Even with the large sequencing depth, rarefaction of the sorted-subset datasets indicated that sequencing was incomplete. When several donors were compared, the shared fraction of clonotypes was about 5% for naive CD4, 3% to 4% for naive CD8, 2% to 2.5% for memory CD4, and under 0.5% for memory CD8. Larger estimated clonotype richness was generally found for naive subsets than for memory subsets. Because the study included only a small number of donors, the genetic and exposure-history diversity represented was limited. Compared with non-shared clonotypes, the clonotypes found in all four sorted-subset donors had higher generation probabilities. Sampling was restricted to blood, and TCR repertoires in tissues likely differ from the TCR repertoires found in blood. Based on pairwise subsampling, the degree of clonotype sharing among donors was expected to be affected by sequencing depth.

TCR CDR3 regions were amplified from genomic DNA by multiplex PCR using the deep immunoSEQ assay. For each cell subset, the extracted genomic DNA was distributed evenly across all wells of several immunoSEQ 96-well plates, and each plate served as one replicate. Each replicate PCR for sorted subsets received about 180 ng genomic DNA, equal to roughly 33,000 T cell genomes. Purified libraries were measured with a Qubit 3.0 fluorometer, size-checked on a Bioanalyzer 2100, and measured again with the KAPA Library Quantification kit. Every immunoSEQ 96-well plate was sequenced on a dedicated single-read 150-cycle Illumina NextSeq 550 flow cell. The study's processing was this. Because the immunoSEQ output included only junctional sequences and no quality scores, the filtering could not be the same as the filtering used for full-length reads. Sequences were annotated with PyIR, a Python wrapper for IgBLAST v1.9, using IMGT germline references to assign V/J genes and CDR3. Reads were removed for weak V/J assignments (E-value above 1e-6), missing CDR3, stop codons, out-of-frame junctions, or ambiguous translated residues. V3J clonotypes were defined as sequences sharing the same inferred V gene, J gene, and CDR3 amino acid sequence. Percentage overlap between repertoires was calculated by dividing the number of shared unique clonotypes by the size of the smaller repertoire. Repertoire richness was assessed with RTK rarefaction, the Chao1 estimator, and Recon v2.1 estimates of unobserved clonotypes. Generation probabilities were computed with OLGA for all TCRbeta clonotypes obtained by the gDNA method from a few donors. TCRdb took over this immuneACCESS table, retaining in-frame rearrangements with V and J assigned. Such tables are incomplete; in checked studies, under half of the missing clones stem from an unresolved V gene, and the remainder is unexplained. The V and J calls and clone size come from that table; D and trimming were worked out from the DNA. For this sample the table gives roughly 2.6 million clones, of which around nine tenths were detected only once. The ten largest clones take up roughly 0.13% of the sample.

The sequence links TRBV5-1 to TRBJ2-3; TRBD2 is possibly the D segment (6 matching bases). The clonotype was recovered from a man younger than 35 in good health. The specimen was naive CD4+ T cells sorted from blood. In light of the paper, this sample's cell subset or site label describes: CD45RA+ positively selected. The DNA is TGCGCCAGCAGGACGACTAGTGGGGCAGATACGCAGTATTTT. The translation is CASRTTSGADTQYF.